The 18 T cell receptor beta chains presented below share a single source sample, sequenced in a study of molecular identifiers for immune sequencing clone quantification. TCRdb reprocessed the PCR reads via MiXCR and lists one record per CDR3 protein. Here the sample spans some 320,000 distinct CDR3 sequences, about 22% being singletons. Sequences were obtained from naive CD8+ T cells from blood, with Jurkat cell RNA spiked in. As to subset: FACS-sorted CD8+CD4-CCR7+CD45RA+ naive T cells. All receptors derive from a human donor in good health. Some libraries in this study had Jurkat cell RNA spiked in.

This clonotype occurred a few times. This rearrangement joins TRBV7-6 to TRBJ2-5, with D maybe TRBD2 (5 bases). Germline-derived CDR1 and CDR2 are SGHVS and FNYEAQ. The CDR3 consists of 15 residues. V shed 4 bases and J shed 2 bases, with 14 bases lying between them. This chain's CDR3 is CASSYATGKQETQYF. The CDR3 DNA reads TGTGCCAGCAGCTACGCTACCGGGAAACAAGAGACCCAGTACTTC.

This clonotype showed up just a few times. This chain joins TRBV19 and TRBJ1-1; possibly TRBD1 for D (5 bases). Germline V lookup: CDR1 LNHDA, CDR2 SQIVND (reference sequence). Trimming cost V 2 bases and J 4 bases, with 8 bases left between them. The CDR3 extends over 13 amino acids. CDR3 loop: CASSISGSTEAFF. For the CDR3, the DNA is TGTGCCAGTAGTATATCAGGGAGCACTGAAGCTTTCTTT.

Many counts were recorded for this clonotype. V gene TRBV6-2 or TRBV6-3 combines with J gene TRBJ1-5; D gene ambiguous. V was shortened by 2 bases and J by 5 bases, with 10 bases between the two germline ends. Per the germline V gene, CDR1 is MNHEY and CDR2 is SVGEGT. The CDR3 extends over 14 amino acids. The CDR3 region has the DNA TGTGCCAGCAGTTACGACCGCAGATATCAGCCCCAGCATTTT. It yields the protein CASSYDRRYQPQHF.

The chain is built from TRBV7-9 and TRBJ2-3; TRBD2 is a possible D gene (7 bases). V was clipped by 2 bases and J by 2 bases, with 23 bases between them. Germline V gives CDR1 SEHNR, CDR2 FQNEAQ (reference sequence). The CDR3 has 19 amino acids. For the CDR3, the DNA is TGTGCCAGCAGCTTACCAACAAGGGGGGCGGGGGAGCTCACAGATACGCAGTATTTT. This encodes CASSLPTRGAGELTDTQYF.

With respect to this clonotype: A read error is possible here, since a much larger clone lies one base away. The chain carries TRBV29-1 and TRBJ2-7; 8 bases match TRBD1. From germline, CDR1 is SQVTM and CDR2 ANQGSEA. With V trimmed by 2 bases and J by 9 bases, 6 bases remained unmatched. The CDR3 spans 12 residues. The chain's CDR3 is CSVESQGDGQYF. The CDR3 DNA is TGCAGCGTTGAATCACAGGGGGACGGGCAGTACTTC.

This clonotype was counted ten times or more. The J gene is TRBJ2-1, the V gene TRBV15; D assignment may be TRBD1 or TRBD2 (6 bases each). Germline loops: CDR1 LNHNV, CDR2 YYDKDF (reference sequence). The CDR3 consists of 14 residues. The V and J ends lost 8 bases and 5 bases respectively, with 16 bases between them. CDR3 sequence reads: CATLTGRSNNEQFF. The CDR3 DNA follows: TGTGCCACCCTTACAGGGAGGTCTAACAATGAGCAGTTCTTC. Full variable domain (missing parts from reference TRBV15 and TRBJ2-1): DAMVIQNPRYQVTQFGKPVTLSCSQTLNHNVMYWYQQKSSQAPKLLFHYYDKDFNNEADTPDNFQSRRPNTSFCFLDIRSPGLGDTAMYLCATLTGRSNNEQFFGPGTRLTVL.

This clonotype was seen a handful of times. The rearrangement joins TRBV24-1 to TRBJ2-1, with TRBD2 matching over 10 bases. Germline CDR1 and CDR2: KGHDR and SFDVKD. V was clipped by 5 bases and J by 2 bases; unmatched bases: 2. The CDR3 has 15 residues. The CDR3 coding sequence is TGTGCCACCAGTGCTAGCGGGAGCACCTACAATGAGCAGTTCTTC. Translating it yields CATSASGSTYNEQFF.

The CDR3 protein is CASSLGQGGAHSYNEQFF. CDR3 coding DNA: TGTGCCAGCAGCTTAGGACAGGGGGGCGCCCACTCTTACAATGAGCAGTTCTTC. The rearrangement links TRBV7-9 to TRBJ2-1, with 9 nucleotides matching TRBD1. The V segment lost 1 base and the J segment 4 bases; nucleotides outside the gene matches: 11. Per the germline V gene, CDR1 is SEHNR and CDR2 is FQNEAQ (reference sequence). The CDR3 extends over 18 amino acids. The full variable domain, with the rest looked up from reference TRBV7-9 and TRBJ2-1, is DTGVSQNPRHKITKRGQNVTFRCDPISEHNRLYWYRQTLGQGPEFLTYFQNEAQLEKSRLLSDRFSAERPKGSFSTLEIQRTEQGDSAMYLCASSLGQGGAHSYNEQFFGPGTRLTVL.

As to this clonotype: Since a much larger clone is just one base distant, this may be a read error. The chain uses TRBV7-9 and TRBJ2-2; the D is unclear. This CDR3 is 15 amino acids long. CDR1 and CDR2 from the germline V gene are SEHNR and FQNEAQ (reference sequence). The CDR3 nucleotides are TGTGCCAGCAGCTTAGGAGCTGACTCCACCGTGGAGCTGTTTTTT. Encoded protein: CASSLGADSTVELFF.

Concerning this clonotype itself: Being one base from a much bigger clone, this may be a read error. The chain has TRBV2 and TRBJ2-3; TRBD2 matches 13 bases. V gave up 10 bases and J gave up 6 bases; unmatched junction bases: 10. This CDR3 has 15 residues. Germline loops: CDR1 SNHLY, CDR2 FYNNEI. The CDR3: CATTGTSGVPDTQYF. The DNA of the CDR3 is TGTGCCACGACCGGGACTAGCGGGGTGCCGGATACGCAGTATTTT. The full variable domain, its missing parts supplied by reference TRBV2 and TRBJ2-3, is EPEVTQTPSHQVTQMGQEVILRCVPISNHLYFYWYRQILGQKVEFLVSFYNNEISEKSEIFDDQFSVERPDGSNFTLKIRSTKLEDSAMYFCATTGTSGVPDTQYFGPGTRLTVL.

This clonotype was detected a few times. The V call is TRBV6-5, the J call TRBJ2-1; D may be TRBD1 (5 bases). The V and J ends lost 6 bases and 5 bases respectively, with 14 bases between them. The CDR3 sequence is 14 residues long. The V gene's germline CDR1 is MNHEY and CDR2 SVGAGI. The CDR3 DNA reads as TGTGCCAGCAGGGAACCTCTAGGGGACAATGAGCAGTTCTTC. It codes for CASREPLGDNEQFF.

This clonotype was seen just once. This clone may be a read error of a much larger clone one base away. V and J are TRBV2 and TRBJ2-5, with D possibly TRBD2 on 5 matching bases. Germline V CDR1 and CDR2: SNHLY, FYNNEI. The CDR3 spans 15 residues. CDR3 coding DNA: TGTGCCAGCAACGAGGGCCTTACCTGGCAAGAGACCCTGTACTTC. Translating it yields CASNEGLTWQETLYF.

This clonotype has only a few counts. Here the CDR3 DNA reads TGTGCCAGCGGGCACATCACTGAAGCTTTCTTT. Translating gives CASGHITEAFF. V gene TRBV6-2 or TRBV6-3 combines with J gene TRBJ1-1; D not resolved. Looked up from germline, CDR1 is MNHEY and CDR2 is SVGEGT. This CDR3 is built from 11 residues. V was cut by 8 bases and J by 4 bases, with 8 bases left in between.

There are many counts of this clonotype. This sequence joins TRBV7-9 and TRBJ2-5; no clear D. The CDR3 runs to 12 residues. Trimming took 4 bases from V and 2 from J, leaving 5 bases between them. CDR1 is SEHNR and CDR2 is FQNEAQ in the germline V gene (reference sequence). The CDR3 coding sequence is TGTGCCAGCAGCTCAACACAAGAGACCCAGTACTTC. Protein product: CASSSTQETQYF.

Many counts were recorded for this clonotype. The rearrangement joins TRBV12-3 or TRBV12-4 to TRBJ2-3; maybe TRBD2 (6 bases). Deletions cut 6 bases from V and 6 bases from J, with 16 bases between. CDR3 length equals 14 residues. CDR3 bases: TGTGCCAGCAGCTCTGGACCGGGGGTGGATACGCAGTATTTT. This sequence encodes CASSSGPGVDTQYF.

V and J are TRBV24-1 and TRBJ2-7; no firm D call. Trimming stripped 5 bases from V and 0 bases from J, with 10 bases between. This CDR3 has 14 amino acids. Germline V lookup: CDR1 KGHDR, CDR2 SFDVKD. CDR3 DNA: TGTGCCACCAGTGGGCGCAGGAACTCCTACGAGCAGTACTTC. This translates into CATSGRRNSYEQYF.

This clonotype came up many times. The CDR3 reads CASTERTSTDTQYF. The CDR3 DNA sequence: TGTGCCAGCACGGAGCGCACTAGCACAGATACGCAGTATTTT. The J gene is TRBJ2-3, the V gene TRBV9; D gene unclear. The CDR3 loop spans 14 amino acids. Germline V gene data show CDR1 as SGDLS and CDR2 as YYNGEE. V shed 6 bases and J shed 0 bases, with 11 bases lying between them.

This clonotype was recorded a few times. The CDR3 bases are TGTGCCAGCAGTCTACTAATTGACAGCAAAAACATTCAGTACTTC. Protein sequence: CASSLLIDSKNIQYF. This chain uses TRBV28 with TRBJ2-4; TRBD1 is a possible D gene (5 bases). Germline assignment: CDR1 MDHEN and CDR2 SYDVKM. The CDR3 length is 15 residues. Trimming removed 5 bases from V and 3 bases from J, with 14 bases in between. Full variable domain (missing parts from reference TRBV28 and TRBJ2-4): DVKVTQSSRYLVKRTGEKVFLECVQDMDHENMFWYRQDPGLGLRLIYFSYDVKMKEKGDIPEGYSVSREKKERFSLILESASTNQTSMYLCASSLLIDSKNIQYFGAGTRLSVL.